Listed here is a single T cell receptor beta chain. The sample belongs to a study of blood T cell repertoires in COVID-19. In the study overall: The United States, Italy and Spain supplied acute and convalescent COVID-19 samples.

The table came from immunoSEQ multiplex PCR; TCRdb's copy has only in-frame clones and leaves some out. Here the sample spans 300,000 to 350,000 clones, roughly 87% being singletons. Deletions cut 1 base from V and 5 bases from J, with 17 bases between. The CDR3 is 16 amino acids. CDR1 LNHDA and CDR2 SQIVND come from the germline V gene (reference sequence). Material: PBMCs or T cells enriched from blood (not recorded which). This sequence joins TRBV19 and TRBJ1-2, with D hard to call. The clonotype originates from a woman aged 18-29 years who had recovered from COVID-19. CDR3 DNA sequence: TGTGCCAGTAGTATAGGGCTCTCAGGCAGTCCTTATGGCTACACCTTC. It is translated as CASSIGLSGSPYGYTF.